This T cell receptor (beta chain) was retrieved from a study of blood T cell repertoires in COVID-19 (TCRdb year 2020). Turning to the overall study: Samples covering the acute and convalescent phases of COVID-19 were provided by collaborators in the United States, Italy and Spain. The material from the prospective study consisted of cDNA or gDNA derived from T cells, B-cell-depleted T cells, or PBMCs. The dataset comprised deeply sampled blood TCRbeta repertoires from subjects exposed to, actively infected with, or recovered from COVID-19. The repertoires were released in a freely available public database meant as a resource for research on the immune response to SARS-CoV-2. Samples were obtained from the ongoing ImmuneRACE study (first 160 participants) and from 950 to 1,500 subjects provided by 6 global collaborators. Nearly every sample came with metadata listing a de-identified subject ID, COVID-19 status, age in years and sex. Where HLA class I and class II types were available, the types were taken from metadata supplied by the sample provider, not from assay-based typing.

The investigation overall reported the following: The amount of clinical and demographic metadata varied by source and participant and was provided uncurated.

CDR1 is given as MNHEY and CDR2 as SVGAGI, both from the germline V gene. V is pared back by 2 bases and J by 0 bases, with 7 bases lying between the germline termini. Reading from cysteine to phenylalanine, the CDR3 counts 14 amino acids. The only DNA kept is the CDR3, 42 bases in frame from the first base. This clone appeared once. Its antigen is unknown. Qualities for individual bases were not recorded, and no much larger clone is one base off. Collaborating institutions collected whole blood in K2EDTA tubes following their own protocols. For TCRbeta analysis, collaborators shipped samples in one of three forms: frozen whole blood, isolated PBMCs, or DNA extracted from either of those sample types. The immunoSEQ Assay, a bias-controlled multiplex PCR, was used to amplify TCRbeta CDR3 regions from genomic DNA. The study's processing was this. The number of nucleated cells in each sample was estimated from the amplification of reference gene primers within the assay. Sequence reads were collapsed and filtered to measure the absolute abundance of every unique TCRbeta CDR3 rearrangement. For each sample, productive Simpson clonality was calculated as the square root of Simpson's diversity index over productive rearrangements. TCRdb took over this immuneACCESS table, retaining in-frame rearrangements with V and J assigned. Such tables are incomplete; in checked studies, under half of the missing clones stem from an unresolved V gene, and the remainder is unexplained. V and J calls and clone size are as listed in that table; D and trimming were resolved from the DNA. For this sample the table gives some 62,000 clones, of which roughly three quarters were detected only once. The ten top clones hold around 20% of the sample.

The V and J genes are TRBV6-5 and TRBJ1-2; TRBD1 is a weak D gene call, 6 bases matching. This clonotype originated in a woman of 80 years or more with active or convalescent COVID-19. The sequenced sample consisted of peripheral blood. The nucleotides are TGTGCCAGCAGTTACGGGGGCCCTAACTATGGCTACACCTTC. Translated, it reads CASSYGGPNYGYTF.